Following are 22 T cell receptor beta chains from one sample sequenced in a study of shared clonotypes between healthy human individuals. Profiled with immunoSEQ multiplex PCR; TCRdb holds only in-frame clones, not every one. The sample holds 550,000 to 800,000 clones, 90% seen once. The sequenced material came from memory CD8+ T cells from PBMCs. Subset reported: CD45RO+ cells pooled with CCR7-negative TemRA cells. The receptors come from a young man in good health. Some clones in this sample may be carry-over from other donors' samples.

The CDR3 protein is CSARVSDTQYF. CDR3 DNA: TGCAGTGCTAGAGTTTCGGATACGCAGTATTTT. The chain carries TRBV20-1 and TRBJ2-3, with D uncertain. The length of the CDR3 is 11 residues. Germline V CDR1 and CDR2: DFQATT, SNEGSKA (reference sequence). V lost 1 base and J lost 6, with 5 bases in between.

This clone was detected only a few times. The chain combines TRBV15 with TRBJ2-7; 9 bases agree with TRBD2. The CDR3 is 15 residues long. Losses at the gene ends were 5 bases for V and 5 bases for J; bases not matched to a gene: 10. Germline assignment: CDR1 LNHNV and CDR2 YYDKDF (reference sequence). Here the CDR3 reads CATSQTGTSSHEQYF. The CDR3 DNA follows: TGTGCCACCAGCCAAACCGGGACTAGCAGCCACGAGCAGTACTTC.

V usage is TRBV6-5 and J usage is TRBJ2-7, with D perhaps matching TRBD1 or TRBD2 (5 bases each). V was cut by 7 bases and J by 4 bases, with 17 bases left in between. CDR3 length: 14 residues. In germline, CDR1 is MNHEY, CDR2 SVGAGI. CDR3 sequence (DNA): TGTGCCAGCATGACACGGGACGGATTATACGAGCAGTACTTC. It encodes CASMTRDGLYEQYF.

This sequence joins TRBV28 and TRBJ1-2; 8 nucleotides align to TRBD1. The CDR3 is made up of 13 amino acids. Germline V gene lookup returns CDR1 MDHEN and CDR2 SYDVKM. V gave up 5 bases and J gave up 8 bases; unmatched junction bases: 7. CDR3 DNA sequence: TGTGCCAGCAGTGGCCACAGGGGGGACGGCTACACCTTC. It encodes CASSGHRGDGYTF.

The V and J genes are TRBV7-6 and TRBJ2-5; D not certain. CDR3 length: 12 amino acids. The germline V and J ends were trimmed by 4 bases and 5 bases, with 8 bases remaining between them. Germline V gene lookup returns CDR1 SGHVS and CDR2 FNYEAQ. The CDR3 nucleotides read TGTGCCAGCAGCTCCCCCAGGGAGACCCAGTACTTC. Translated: CASSSPRETQYF.

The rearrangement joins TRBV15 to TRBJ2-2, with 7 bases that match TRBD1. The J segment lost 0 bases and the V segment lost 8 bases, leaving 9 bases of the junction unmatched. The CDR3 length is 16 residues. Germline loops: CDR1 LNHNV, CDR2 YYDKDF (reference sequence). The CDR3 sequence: CATADRVFANTGELFF. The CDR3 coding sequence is TGTGCCACCGCCGACAGGGTGTTCGCGAACACCGGGGAGCTGTTTTTT.

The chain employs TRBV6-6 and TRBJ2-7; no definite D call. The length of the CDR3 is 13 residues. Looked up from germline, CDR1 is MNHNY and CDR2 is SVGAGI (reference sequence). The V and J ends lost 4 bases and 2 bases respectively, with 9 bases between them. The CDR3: CASSSTATYEQYF. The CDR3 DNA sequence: TGTGCCAGCAGTTCAACGGCTACCTACGAGCAGTACTTC.

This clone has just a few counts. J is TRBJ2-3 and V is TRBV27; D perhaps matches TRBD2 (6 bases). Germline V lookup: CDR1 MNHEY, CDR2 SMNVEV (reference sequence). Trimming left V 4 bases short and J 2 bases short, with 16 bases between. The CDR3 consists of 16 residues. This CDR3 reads CASSWRDGPSTDTQYF. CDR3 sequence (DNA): TGTGCCAGCAGTTGGCGGGACGGTCCTTCCACAGATACGCAGTATTTT.

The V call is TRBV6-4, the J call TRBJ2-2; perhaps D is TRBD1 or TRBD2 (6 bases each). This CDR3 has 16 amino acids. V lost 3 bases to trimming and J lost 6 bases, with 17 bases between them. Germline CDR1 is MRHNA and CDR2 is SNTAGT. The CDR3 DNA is TGTGCCAGCAGTGAGACTAGACAGGCACTCTCCGGGGAGCTGTTTTTT. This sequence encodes CASSETRQALSGELFF.

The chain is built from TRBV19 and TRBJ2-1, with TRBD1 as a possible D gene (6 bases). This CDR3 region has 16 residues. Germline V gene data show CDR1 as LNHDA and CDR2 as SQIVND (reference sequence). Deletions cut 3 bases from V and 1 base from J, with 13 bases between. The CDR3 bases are TGTGCCAGTAGTATTCAGGGGCTATCGTCCTACAATGAGCAGTTCTTC. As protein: CASSIQGLSSYNEQFF. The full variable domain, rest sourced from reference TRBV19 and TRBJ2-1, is DGGITQSPKYLFRKEGQNVTLSCEQNLNHDAMYWYRQDPGQGLRLIYYSQIVNDFQKGDIAEGYSVSREKKESFPLTVTSAQKNPTAFYLCASSIQGLSSYNEQFFGPGTRLTVL.

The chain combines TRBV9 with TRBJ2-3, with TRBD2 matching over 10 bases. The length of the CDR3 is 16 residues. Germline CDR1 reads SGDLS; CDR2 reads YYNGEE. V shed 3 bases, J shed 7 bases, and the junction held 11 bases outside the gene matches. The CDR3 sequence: CASSDPSGRGGNTQYF. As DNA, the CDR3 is TGTGCCAGCAGCGACCCTAGCGGGAGAGGTGGAAATACGCAGTATTTT.

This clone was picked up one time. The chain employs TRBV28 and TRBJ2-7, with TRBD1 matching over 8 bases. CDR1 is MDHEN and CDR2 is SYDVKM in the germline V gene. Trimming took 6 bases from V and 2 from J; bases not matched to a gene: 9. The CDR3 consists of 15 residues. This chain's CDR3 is CASREEDRAAYEQYF. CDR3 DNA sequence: TGTGCCAGCAGGGAAGAGGACAGGGCCGCCTACGAGCAGTACTTC.

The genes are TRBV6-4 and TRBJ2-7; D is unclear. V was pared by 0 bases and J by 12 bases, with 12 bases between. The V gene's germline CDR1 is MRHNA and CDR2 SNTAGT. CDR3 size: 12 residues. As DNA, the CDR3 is TGTGCCAGCAGTGACTCGGCGGAGCAGCCGTACTTC. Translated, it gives CASSDSAEQPYF.

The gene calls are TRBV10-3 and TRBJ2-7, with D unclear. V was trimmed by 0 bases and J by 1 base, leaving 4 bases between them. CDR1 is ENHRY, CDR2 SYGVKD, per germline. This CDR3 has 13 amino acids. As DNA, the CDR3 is TGTGCCATCAGTGAGTCAGGGTCCTACGAGCAGTACTTC. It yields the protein CAISESGSYEQYF.

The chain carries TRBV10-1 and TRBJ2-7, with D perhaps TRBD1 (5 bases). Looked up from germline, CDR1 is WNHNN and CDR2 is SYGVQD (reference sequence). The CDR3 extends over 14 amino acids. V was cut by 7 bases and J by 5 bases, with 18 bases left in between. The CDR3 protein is CASTLGLPTNEQYF. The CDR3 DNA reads TGCGCCAGCACCCTGGGGCTTCCAACCAACGAGCAGTACTTC.

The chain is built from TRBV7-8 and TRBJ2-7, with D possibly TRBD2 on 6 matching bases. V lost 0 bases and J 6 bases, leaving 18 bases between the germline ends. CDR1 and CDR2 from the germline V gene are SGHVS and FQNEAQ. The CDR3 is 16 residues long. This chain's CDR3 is CASSLALDKEGIEQYF. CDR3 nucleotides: TGTGCCAGCAGCTTAGCGCTAGACAAGGAGGGGATCGAGCAGTACTTC.

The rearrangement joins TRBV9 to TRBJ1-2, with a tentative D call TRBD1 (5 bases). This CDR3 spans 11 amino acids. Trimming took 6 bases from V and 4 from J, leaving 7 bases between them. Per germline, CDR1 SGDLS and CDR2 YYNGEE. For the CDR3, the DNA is TGTGCCAGCAATGGGGGCTATGGCTACACCTTC. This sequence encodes CASNGGYGYTF.

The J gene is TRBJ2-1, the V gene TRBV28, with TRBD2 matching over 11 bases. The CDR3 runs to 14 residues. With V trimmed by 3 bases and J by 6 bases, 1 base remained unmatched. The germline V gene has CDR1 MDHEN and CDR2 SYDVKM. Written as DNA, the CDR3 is TGTGCCAGCAGTTTTAGCGGGAGGGCCAATGAGCAGTTCTTC. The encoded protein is CASSFSGRANEQFF.

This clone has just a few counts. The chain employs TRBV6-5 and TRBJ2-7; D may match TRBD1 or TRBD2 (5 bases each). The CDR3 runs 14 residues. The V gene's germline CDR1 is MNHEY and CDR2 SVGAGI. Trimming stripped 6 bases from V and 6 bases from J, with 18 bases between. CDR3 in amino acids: CASSWFEAGTEQYF. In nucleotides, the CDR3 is TGTGCCAGCAGCTGGTTCGAGGCAGGGACCGAGCAGTACTTC.

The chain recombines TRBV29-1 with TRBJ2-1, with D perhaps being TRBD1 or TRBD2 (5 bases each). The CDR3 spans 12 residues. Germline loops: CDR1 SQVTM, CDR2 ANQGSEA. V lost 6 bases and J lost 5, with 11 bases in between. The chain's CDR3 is CSVWDGHNEQFF. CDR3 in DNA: TGCAGCGTGTGGGACGGCCACAATGAGCAGTTCTTC.

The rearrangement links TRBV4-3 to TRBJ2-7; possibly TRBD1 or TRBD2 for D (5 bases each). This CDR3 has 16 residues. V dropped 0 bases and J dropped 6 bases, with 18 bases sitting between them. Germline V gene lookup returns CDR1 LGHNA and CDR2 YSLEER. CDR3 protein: CASSQDRGLWGAEQYF. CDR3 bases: TGCGCCAGCAGCCAAGATAGGGGATTGTGGGGAGCCGAGCAGTACTTC.

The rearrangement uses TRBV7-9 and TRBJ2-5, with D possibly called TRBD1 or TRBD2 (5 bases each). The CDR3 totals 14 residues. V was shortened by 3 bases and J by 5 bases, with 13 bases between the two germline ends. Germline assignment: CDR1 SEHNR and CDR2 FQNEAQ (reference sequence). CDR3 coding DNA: TGTGCCAGCAGCTTCCAGGTGGGGGTGGAGACCCAGTACTTC. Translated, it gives CASSFQVGVETQYF.